This TCR beta chain was recorded in a study of T-cell reconstitution after alpha-beta-depleted transplantation in children. General study points: From surviving recipient T cells and thymic progenitors came the high day-60 TCRbeta diversity observed in some patients. One year after transplant, T-cell counts and diversity came mostly from newly produced T cells. There were reportedly several hundred expanded graft clones from which alpha-beta T cells came about two months after transplant.

CDR1 and CDR2 (germline): DFQATT, SNEGSKA (reference sequence). The V end lost 1 base, the J end lost 5 bases, and 11 bases lay between the germline ends. This CDR3 spans 13 amino acids. Unique molecular identifiers were incorporated when the TCRbeta library was constructed. TCRdb re-derived calls from the PCR reads in MiXCR, one entry per CDR3 protein. The profile shows roughly 570,000 distinct CDR3 sequences, over 20% of them singletons. Points on this clonotype: Its target is unknown.

The genes are TRBV20-1 and TRBJ1-2; no clear D. Sample: PBMCs, taken before TCRalphabeta/CD19-depleted stem cell transplant. The clonotype originates from a boy younger than two with Wiskott-Aldrich syndrome, due to receive a stem cell transplant. This CDR3 reads CSARVGKWYGYTF. The CDR3 DNA reads TGCAGTGCTAGAGTTGGGAAGTGGTATGGCTACACCTTC.